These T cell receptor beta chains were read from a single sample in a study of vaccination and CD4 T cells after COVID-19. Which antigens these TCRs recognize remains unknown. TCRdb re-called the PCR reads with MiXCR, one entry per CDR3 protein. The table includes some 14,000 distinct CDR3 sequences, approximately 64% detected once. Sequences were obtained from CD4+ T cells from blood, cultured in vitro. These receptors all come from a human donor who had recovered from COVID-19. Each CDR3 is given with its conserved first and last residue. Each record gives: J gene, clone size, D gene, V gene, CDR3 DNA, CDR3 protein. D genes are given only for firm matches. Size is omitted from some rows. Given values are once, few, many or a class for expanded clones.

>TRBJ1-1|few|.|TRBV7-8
TGTGCCAGCAGCTTAGTGGGGGGGAACACTGAAGCTTTCTTT
CASSLVGGNTEAFF
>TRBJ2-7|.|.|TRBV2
TGTGCCAGCAGTGGGTTCGAGCAGTACTTC
CASSGFEQYF
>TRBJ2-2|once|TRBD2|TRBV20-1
TGCAGTGCGCGTAAAAGCGGGAACTTTTTCACCGGGGAGCTGTTTTTT
CSARKSGNFFTGELFF
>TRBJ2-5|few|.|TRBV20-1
TGCAGTGCCACAAACGACAACCAAGAGACCCAGTACTTC
CSATNDNQETQYF
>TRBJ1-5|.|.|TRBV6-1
TGTGCCAGCATGGCGCCCAGCAATCAGCCCCAGCATTTT
CASMAPSNQPQHF
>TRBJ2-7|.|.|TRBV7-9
TGTGCCAGCAGCTTAGTCGGTCAGGGGTCCCACGAGCAGTACTTC
CASSLVGQGSHEQYF
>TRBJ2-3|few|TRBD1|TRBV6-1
TGTGCCAGCAGTCCCCTCCCGGGACAGGGGGCAGATACGCAGTATTTT
CASSPLPGQGADTQYF
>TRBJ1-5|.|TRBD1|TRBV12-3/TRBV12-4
TGTGCCAGCAGACCTAACACCGGGACAGGGGTCAATCAGCCCCAGCATTTT
CASRPNTGTGVNQPQHF
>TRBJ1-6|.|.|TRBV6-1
TGTGCCAGCAGTGAAGCCATTCTCAATTCACCCCTCCACTTT
CASSEAILNSPLHF
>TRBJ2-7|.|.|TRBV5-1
TGCGCCAGCAGCTTGGAGGGTCGGGGCTACGAGCAGTACTTC
CASSLEGRGYEQYF
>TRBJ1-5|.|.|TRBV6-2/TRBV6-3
TGTGCCAGCAGTTACACAAATAGCAATCAGCCCCAGCATTTT
CASSYTNSNQPQHF
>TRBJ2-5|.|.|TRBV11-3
TGTGCCAGCAGCTTAGGAGCCCGGGAAAAACCGGATGAGACCCAGTACTTC
CASSLGAREKPDETQYF
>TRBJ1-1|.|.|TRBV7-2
TGTGCCAGCAGCCGGGGGGGGGAGACAGTCTGGAACACTGAAGCTTTCTTT
CASSRGGETVWNTEAFF
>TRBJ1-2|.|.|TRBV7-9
TGTGCCAGCAGTTTATGGGCCCCACTTATCCGTTCAAACTATGGCTACACCTTC
CASSLWAPLIRSNYGYTF
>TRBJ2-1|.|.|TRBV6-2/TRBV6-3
TGTGCCAGCATGAGCGGGACAGTCCGTCCCCCCTACAATGAGCAGTTCTTC
CASMSGTVRPPYNEQFF
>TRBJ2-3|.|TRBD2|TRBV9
TGTGCCAGCAGCGCCAGGGGAGGGCCTAGCGGGGGACACACAGATACGCAGTATTTT
CASSARGGPSGGHTDTQYF
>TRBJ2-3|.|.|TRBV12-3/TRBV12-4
TGTGCCAGCAGTGGACGAGAAGCAGATACGCAGTATTTT
CASSGREADTQYF
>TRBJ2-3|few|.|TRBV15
TGTGCCACCAGCAGAGATCGGATGCAGGGGAGTGGAGATACGCAGTATTTT
CATSRDRMQGSGDTQYF
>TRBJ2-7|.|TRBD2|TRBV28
TGTGCCAGCAGTTTAATGGGACTAGCGGGAGGGCGGACCCCCTACGAGCAGTACTTC
CASSLMGLAGGRTPYEQYF
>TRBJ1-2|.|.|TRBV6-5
TGTGCCAGCAGTTTACAGGGTGGCTACACCTTC
CASSLQGGYTF
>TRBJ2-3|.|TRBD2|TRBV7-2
TGTGCCAGCAGCCGAATACTAGCGGCTGGCACAGATACGCAGTATTTT
CASSRILAAGTDTQYF
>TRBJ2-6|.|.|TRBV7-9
TGTGCCAGCAGCAGAAGGTATTCTGGGGCCAACGTCCTGACTTTC
CASSRRYSGANVLTF
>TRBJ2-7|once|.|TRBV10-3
TGTGCCATCAGTGAGTCCCCAATTCGGGTCACCTACGAGCAGTACTTC
CAISESPIRVTYEQYF
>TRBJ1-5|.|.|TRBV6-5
TGTGCCAGCAGTTACTCCATCAATCAGCCCCAGCATTTT
CASSYSINQPQHF
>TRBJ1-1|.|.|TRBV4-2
TGTGCCAGCAGCCAGGGTATAGACGGTGGATTTGCTGAAGCTTTCTTT
CASSQGIDGGFAEAFF
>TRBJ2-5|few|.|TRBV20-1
TGCAGTGCTAGAGATCCCATTAGAGTGCAAGAGACCCAGTACTTC
CSARDPIRVQETQYF
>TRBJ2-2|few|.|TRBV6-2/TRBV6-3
TGTGCCAGCAGTTACTCGTGGAACACCGGGGAGCTGTTTTTT
CASSYSWNTGELFF
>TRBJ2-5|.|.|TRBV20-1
TGCAGTGCTAGTCGGACCCCCCTAGGGGAGACCCAGTACTTC
CSASRTPLGETQYF
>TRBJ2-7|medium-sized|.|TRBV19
TGTGCCAGTAGTTTGGATACAGGTCCCTACGAGCAGTACTTC
CASSLDTGPYEQYF
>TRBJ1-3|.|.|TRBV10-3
TGTGCCATCAGTGAGTCGCGGTCTCCGGCCATATATTTT
CAISESRSPAIYF
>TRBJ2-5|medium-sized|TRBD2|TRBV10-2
TGCGCCAGCCGGGACCCCACTAGCGGGGGCAAAGAGACCCAGTACTTC
CASRDPTSGGKETQYF
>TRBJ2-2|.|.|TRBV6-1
TGTGCCAGCAGTCCCTGGGACCTTAACACCGGGGAGCTGTTTTTT
CASSPWDLNTGELFF
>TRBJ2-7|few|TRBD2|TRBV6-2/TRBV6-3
TGTGCCAGCAGTCGGCTAGCGGGATCCTACGAGCAGTACTTC
CASSRLAGSYEQYF
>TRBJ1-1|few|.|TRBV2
TGTGCCAGCAGTGTCTTCAGCGGGGCCACTGAAGCTTTCTTT
CASSVFSGATEAFF
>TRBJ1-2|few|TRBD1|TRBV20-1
TGCAGTGCTACATTACCGGGACAGAGCCATGGCTACACCTTC
CSATLPGQSHGYTF
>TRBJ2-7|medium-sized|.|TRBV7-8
TGTGCCAGCAGCTTAGTGGGGCTAAGGTCCTACGAGCAGTACTTC
CASSLVGLRSYEQYF
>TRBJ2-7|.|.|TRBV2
TGTGCCAGCAGTGTGGGGACCGAGCAGTACTTC
CASSVGTEQYF
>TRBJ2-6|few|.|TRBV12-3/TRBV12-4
TGTGCCAGCAGTTTATGGCAGGGGCCCTCTGGGGCCAACGTCCTGACTTTC
CASSLWQGPSGANVLTF
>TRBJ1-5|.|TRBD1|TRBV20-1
TGCAGTGCCTCGCAAGCGAGACAGGGAGTTCAGCCCCAGCATTTT
CSASQARQGVQPQHF
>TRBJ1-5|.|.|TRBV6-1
TGTGCCAGCGGCGGGGAAGGCAATCAGCCCCAGCATTTT
CASGGEGNQPQHF
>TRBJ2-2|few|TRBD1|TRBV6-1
TGTGCCAGCATCATAACCGGGACAGCCCCCGGGGAGCTGTTTTTT
CASIITGTAPGELFF
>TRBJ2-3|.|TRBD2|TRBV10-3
TGTGCCATCAGGCCAGGACTAGCGGGAGGCGGGGCAGATACGCAGTATTTT
CAIRPGLAGGGADTQYF
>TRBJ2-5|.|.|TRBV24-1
TGTGCCACCAGTGATGCAGGTCAAGAGACCCAGTACTTC
CATSDAGQETQYF
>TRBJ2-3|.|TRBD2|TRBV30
TGTGCCTGGAGTGCCGCTAGCGGGATCAGGGGGGGTACGCAGTATTTT
CAWSAASGIRGGTQYF
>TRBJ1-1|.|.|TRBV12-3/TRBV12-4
TGTGCCAGCAGTTCCGGCCTGGGGGCGACTGAAGCTTTCTTT
CASSSGLGATEAFF
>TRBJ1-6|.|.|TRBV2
TGTGCCAGCAGAACGGGGCGGGATAATTCACCCCTCCACTTT
CASRTGRDNSPLHF
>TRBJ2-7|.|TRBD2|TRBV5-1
TGCGCCAGCAGTCCTAGCGGGAGAGGTGTGCGGGAGCAGTACTTC
CASSPSGRGVREQYF
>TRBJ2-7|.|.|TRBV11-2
TGTGCCAGCAGCTCCCTGGGATACGAGCAGTACTTC
CASSSLGYEQYF
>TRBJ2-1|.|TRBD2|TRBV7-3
TGTGCCAGCAGTCTCGGACTAGCGGGTTACAATGAGCAGTTCTTC
CASSLGLAGYNEQFF
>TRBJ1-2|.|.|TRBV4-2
TGTGCCAGCAGCCGCAAGGGGGAGTACAGCTATGGCTACACCTTC
CASSRKGEYSYGYTF
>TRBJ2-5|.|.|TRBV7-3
TGTGCCAGCGCTCGGGGGCAACAAGAGACCCAGTACTTC
CASARGQQETQYF
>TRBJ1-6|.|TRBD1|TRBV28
TGTGCCAGCAGTTTCCCCACGGGACAGGGGCGTTCACCCCTCCACTTT
CASSFPTGQGRSPLHF
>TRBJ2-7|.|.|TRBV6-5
TGTGCCAGCAGTTACCGGGGGCGGGCGAGCGAGCAGTACTTC
CASSYRGRASEQYF
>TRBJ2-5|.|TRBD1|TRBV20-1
TGCAGTGCTAGAGACCCGACAGGGGGCAAAGGAGAGACCCAGTACTTC
CSARDPTGGKGETQYF
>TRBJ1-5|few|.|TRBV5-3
TGTGCCAGAAGTCGGGGGGGCAGCAATCAGCCCCAGCATTTT
CARSRGGSNQPQHF
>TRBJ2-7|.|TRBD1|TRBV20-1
TGCAGTGCTAACGAGGGGGCCCTCTACGAGCAGTACTTC
CSANEGALYEQYF